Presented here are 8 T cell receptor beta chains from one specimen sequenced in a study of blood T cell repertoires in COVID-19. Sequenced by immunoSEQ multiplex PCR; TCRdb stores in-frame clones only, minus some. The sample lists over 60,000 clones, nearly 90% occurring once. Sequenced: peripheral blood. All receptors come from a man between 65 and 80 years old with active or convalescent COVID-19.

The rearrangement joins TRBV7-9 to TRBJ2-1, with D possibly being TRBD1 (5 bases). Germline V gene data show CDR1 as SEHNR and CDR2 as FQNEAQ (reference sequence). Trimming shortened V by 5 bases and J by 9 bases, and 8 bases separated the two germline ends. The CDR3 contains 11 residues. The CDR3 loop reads CASSTQGEQFF. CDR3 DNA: TGTGCCAGCAGCACCCAGGGTGAGCAGTTCTTC.

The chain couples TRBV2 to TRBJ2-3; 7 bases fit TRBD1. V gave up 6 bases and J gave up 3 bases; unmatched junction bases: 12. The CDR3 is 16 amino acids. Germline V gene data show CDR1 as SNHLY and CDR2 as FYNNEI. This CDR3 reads CASRDLDRRRTDTQYF. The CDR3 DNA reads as TGTGCCAGCAGGGACTTGGACAGGAGGAGGACAGATACGCAGTATTTT.

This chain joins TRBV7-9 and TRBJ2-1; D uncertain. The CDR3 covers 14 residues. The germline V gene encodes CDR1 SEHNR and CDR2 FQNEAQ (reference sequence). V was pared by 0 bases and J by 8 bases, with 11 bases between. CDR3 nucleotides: TGTGCCAGCAGCTTAGCTGCCCTAGAGGATGAGCAGTTCTTC. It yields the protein CASSLAALEDEQFF.

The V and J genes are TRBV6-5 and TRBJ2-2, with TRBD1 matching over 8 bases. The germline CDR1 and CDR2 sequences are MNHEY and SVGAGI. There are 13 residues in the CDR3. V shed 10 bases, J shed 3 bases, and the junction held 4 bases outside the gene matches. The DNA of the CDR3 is TGTGCCACCTCGACAGGGGACACCGGGGAGCTGTTTTTT. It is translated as CATSTGDTGELFF.

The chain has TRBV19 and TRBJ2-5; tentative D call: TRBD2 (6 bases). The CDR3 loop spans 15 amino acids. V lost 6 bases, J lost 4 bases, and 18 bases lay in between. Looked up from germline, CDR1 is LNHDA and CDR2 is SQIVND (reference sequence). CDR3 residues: CASRKLAIQRETQYF. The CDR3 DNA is TGTGCCAGTAGAAAACTAGCTATTCAGCGAGAGACCCAGTACTTC.

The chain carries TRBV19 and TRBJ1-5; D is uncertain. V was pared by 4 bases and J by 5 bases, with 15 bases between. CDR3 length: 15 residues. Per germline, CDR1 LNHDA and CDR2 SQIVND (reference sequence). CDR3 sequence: CASSRGVGRDQPQHF. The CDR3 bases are TGTGCCAGTAGTAGGGGAGTGGGGAGAGATCAGCCCCAGCATTTT.

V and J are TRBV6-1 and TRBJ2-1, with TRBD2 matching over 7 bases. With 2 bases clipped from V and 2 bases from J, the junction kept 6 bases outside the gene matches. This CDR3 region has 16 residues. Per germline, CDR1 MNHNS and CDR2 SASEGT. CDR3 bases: TGTGCCAGCAGTGAAAGGGACTACCCTACCTACAATGAGCAGTTCTTC. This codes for CASSERDYPTYNEQFF.

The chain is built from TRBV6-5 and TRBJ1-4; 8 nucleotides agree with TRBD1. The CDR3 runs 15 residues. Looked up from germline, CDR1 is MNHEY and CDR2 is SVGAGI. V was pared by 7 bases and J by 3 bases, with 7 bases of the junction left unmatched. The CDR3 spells CASMWTGIPNEKLFF. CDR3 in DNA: TGTGCCAGCATGTGGACAGGGATCCCTAATGAAAAACTGTTTTTT.